The clone carrying this T cell receptor beta chain was counted a single time. The junction had 5 bases not matched to a gene; V was cut back by 7 bases and J by 4 bases. Germline V gene lookup returns CDR1 LGHDT and CDR2 YNNKEL (reference sequence). The CDR3 totals 13 residues. The data are from a study of control samples from healthy donors and cancer patients. Sequencing used immunoSEQ multiplex PCR; TCRdb keeps in-frame clones, though not all of them. The sample lists approximately 79,000 clones, 75% to 90% seen once, with over 5.5% in the top ten. Sequenced input: blood. This receptor was identified in a man between 45 and 60 years old in good health. The chain has TRBV3-1 (or the pseudogene TRBV3-2) and TRBJ1-1, with 8 bases aligning to TRBD1. The CDR3 DNA sequence: TGTGCCAGCAACCAGGGGGCGTCCACTGAAGCTTTCTTT. Its protein product is CASNQGASTEAFF.